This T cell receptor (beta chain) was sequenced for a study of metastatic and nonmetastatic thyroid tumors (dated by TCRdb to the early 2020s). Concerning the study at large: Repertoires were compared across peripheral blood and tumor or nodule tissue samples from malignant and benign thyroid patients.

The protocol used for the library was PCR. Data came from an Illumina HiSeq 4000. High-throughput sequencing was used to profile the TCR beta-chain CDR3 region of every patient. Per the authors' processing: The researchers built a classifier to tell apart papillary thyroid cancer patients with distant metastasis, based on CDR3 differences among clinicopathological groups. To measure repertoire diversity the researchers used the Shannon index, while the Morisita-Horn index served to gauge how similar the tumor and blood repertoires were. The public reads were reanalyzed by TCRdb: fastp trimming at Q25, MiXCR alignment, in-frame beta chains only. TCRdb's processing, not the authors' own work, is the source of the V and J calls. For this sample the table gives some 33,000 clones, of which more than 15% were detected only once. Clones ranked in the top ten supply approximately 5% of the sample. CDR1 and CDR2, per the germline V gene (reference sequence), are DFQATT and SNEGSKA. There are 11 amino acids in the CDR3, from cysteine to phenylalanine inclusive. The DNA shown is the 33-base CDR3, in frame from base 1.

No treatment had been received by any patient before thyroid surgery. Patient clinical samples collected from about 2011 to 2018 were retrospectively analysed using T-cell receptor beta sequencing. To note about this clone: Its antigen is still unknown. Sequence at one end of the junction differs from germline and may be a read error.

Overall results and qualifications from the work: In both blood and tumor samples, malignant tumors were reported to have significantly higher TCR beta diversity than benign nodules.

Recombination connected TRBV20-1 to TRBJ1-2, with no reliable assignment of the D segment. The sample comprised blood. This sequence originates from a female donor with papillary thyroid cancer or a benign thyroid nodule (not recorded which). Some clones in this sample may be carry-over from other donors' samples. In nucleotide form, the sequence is TGCAGTGCACGCCCCGATCTCGGCTACAACTTC. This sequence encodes CSARPDLGYNF.